This T cell receptor (beta chain) was sequenced for a study of blood T cell repertoires in COVID-19 (dated by TCRdb to the early 2020s). Concerning the study at large: The collaborator samples originated in the United States, Italy and Spain and spanned the acute and convalescent phases of COVID-19. The material from the prospective study consisted of cDNA or gDNA derived from T cells, B-cell-depleted T cells, or PBMCs. The dataset comprised deeply sampled blood TCRbeta repertoires from subjects exposed to, actively infected with, or recovered from COVID-19. A freely available public database, intended as a resource for researchers studying the immune response to SARS-CoV-2, is where the repertoires were released. The samples were drawn from the first 160 participants of the ongoing ImmuneRACE study and from about 1,200 subjects provided by 6 global collaborators. Sample metadata almost always included a de-identified subject ID, COVID-19 status, age in years and sex. Where available, HLA class I and class II types were obtained from metadata supplied by the sample provider rather than from assay-based typing.

One collaborating source in Seattle enrolled patients during active infection and followed them longitudinally through the course of disease. Each collaborating institution followed its own protocols to collect whole blood in K2EDTA tubes. For TCRbeta analysis, collaborators shipped samples in one of three forms: frozen whole blood, isolated PBMCs, or DNA extracted from either of those sample types. The investigation overall reported the following: Clinical and demographic metadata were provided uncurated, with the amount varying by source and participant.

Deletion took 2 bases off V and 0 bases off J, with a span of 5 bases between the germline ends. From the germline V gene, CDR1 is MNHEY and CDR2 is SVGAGI. Inclusive of the bounding cysteine and phenylalanine, the CDR3 is 14 residues long. The read is trimmed to its CDR3 DNA, 42 bases read in frame from base 1. As for this clone: This receptor's antigen is unknown. Qualities for individual bases were not recorded, and no much larger clone is one base off.

TCRbeta CDR3 regions were amplified from genomic DNA by means of the immunoSEQ Assay, a bias-controlled multiplex PCR. The authors processed their data as follows. Nucleated cell counts per sample were estimated from amplification of reference gene primers within the assay. Sequence reads were collapsed and filtered to measure the absolute abundance of every unique TCRbeta CDR3 rearrangement. For each sample, productive Simpson clonality was calculated as the square root of Simpson's diversity index over productive rearrangements. Held by TCRdb, this immuneACCESS table contains in-frame sequences only and omits some clones. Under half of the omission traces to an unresolved V gene where checked; the cause of the rest is unknown. V, J and clone size derive from that table, while D and trimming were established from the DNA sequence. The sample table lists some 73,000 clones, roughly three quarters of them with a count of one. The ten biggest clones cover under 2.5% of the sample.

In this chain, TRBV6-5 is recombined with TRBJ1-3; too little of a D gene remains to name it. The sequencing input was peripheral blood. This TCR came from a man between 65 and 85 years old with COVID-19, enrolled during active disease. The CDR3 region has the sequence CASSYAASGNTIYF. Read as DNA, the sequence is TGTGCCAGCAGTTACGCGGCCTCTGGAAACACCATATATTTT.